Sequencing of this TCR beta chain was carried out in a study of beta chain features in type 1 diabetes. Whole-study results and caveats: Among type 1 diabetes patients, VDJ junctions had fewer insertions and more deletions.

Every isolated RNA sample was fully reverse transcribed, so sequencing captured expressed TCRB transcripts. The repertoire was sequenced with immunoSEQ multiplex PCR; TCRdb's copy has only in-frame clones and lacks some. The table records 200,000 to 250,000 clones, about 30% of them present only once. A word on this clone: Its antigen remains unidentified.

The CDR3 consists of 15 residues. Per the germline V gene, CDR1 is MDHEN and CDR2 is SYDVKM. Germline trimming cut 6 bases from V and 7 bases from J; bases unmatched to any gene: 12. CD4+ naive, central memory, regulatory and stem cell-like memory cells were sorted via CD45RO/CCR7/CD25/CD127/CD95/CD27. All of the sorted populations showed purity greater than 98%. The chain recombines TRBV28 with TRBJ2-1; TRBD2 agrees at 7 bases. The source is a man aged 25-45 years in good health. Sequencing was carried out using central memory CD4+ T cells from blood. CDR3 coding DNA: TGTGCCAGCAGCTCATCGCGGGAGAGGGTGAATGAGCAGTTCTTC. It codes for CASSSSRERVNEQFF. The full variable domain, its missing parts supplied by reference TRBV28 and TRBJ2-1, is DVKVTQSSRYLVKRTGEKVFLECVQDMDHENMFWYRQDPGLGLRLIYFSYDVKMKEKGDIPEGYSVSREKKERFSLILESASTNQTSMYLCASSSSRERVNEQFFGPGTRLTVL.